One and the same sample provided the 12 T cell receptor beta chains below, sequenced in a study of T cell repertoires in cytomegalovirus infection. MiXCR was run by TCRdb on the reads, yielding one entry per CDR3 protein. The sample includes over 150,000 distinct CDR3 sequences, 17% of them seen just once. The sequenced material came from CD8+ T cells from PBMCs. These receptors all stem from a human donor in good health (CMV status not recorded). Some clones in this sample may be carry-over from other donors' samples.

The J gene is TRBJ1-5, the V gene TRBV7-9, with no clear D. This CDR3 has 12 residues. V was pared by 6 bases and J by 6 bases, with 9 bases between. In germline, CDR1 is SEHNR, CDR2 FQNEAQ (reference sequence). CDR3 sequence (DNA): TGTGCCAGCAGTTTGGCCAGTCAGCCCCAGCATTTT. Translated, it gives CASSLASQPQHF. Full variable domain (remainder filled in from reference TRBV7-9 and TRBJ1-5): DTGVSQNPRHKITKRGQNVTFRCDPISEHNRLYWYRQTLGQGPEFLTYFQNEAQLEKSRLLSDRFSAERPKGSFSTLEIQRTEQGDSAMYLCASSLASQPQHFGDGTRLSIL.

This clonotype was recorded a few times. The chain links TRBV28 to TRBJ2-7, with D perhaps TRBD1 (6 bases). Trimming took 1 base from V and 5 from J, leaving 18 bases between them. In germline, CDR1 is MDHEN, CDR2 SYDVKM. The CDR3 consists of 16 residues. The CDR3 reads CASSLSTGISLDEQYF. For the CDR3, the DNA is TGTGCCAGCAGTTTATCCACAGGGATCTCTCTGGACGAGCAGTACTTC. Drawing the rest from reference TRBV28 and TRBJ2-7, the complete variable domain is DVKVTQSSRYLVKRTGEKVFLECVQDMDHENMFWYRQDPGLGLRLIYFSYDVKMKEKGDIPEGYSVSREKKERFSLILESASTNQTSMYLCASSLSTGISLDEQYFGPGTRLTVT.

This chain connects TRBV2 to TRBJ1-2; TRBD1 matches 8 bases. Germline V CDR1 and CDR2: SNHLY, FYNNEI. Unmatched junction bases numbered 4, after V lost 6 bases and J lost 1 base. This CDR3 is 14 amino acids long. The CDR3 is CASRATGGNYGYTF. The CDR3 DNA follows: TGTGCCAGCAGGGCTACAGGGGGTAACTATGGCTACACCTTC. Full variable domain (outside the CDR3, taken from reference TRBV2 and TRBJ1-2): EPEVTQTPSHQVTQMGQEVILRCVPISNHLYFYWYRQILGQKVEFLVSFYNNEISEKSEIFDDQFSVERPDGSNFTLKIRSTKLEDSAMYFCASRATGGNYGYTFGSGTRLTVV.

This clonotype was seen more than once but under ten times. The CDR3 sequence is CASSELGGRVYEQYF. CDR3 DNA sequence: TGTGCCAGCAGTGAGCTGGGAGGGAGGGTCTACGAGCAGTACTTC. The rearrangement uses TRBV25-1 and TRBJ2-7, with 7 bases lining up with TRBD2. CDR3 length: 15 residues. J was trimmed by 3 bases and V by 3 bases; bases with no gene match: 8. CDR1 and CDR2 from the germline V gene are MGHDK and SYGVNS.

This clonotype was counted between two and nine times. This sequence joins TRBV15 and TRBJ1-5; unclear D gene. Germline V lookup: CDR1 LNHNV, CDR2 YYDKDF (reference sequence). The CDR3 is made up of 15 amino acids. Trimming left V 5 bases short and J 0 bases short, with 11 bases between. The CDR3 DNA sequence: TGTGCCACCAGCTCGGCACCTTATAGCAATCAGCCCCAGCATTTT. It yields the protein CATSSAPYSNQPQHF.

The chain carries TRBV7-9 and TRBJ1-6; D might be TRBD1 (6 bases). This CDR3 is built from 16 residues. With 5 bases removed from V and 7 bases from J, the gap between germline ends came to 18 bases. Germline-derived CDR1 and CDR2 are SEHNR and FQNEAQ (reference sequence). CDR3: CASSTRDTEGNSPLHF. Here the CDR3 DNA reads TGTGCCAGCAGCACGAGGGACACCGAAGGGAATTCACCCCTCCACTTT.

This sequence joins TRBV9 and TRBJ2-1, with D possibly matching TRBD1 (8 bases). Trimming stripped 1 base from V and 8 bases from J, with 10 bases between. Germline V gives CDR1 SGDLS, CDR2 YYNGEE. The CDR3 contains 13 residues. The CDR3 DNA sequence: TGTGCCAGCAGCGTAACAGGGGGGGATGAGCAGTTCTTC. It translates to CASSVTGGDEQFF.

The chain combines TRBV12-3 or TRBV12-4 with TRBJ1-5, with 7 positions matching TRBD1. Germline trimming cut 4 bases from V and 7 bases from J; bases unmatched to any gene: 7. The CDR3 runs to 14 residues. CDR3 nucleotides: TGTGCCAGCAGTTCGCGACAGGGAAGGCAGCCCCAGCATTTT. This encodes CASSSRQGRQPQHF.

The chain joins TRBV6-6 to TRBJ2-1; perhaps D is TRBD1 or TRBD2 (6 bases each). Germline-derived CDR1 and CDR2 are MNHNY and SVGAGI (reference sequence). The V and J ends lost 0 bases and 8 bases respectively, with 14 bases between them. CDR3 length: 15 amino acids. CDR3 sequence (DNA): TGTGCCAGCAGTTACTCTTCCCCCGGGGGCGATGAGCAGTTCTTC. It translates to CASSYSSPGGDEQFF.

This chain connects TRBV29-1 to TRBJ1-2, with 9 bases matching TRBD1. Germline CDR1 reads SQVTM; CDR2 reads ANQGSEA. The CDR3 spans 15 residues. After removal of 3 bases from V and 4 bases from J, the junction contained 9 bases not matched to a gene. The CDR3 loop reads CSVEGWDRDIYGYTF. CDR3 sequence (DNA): TGCAGCGTTGAGGGTTGGGACAGGGACATCTATGGCTACACCTTC.

CDR3 DNA: TGTGCCAGTAGTCCTCTGGATAGCTCCTACAATGAGCAGTTCTTC. It is translated as CASSPLDSSYNEQFF. The chain links TRBV19 to TRBJ2-1, with D unclear. Germline V gene lookup returns CDR1 LNHDA and CDR2 SQIVND (reference sequence). The CDR3 is made up of 15 amino acids. V was trimmed by 5 bases and J by 0 bases, leaving 11 bases between them.

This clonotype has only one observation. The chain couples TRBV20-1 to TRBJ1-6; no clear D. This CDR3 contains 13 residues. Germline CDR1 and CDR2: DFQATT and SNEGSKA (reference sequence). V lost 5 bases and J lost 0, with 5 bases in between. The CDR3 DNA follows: TGCAGTGCTGAGTCCTCCTATAATTCACCCCTCCACTTT. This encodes CSAESSYNSPLHF.